Below are 10 T cell receptor beta chains sequenced from a single sample in a study of T cells in Graves' hyperthyroidism and ophthalmopathy. Amplification of TCR beta CDR3 regions was performed using RNA transcripts as template. HTBI primers drove first-round RT-PCR of the TCR CDR3. TCRdb fed the multiplex PCR reads into MiXCR, producing one record per CDR3 protein. The sample carries around 700,000 distinct CDR3 sequences, just over 35% recorded once. Sequencing was performed on blood. These receptors came from a woman in her 40s with Graves' hyperthyroidism.

The DNA for the CDR3 is TGTGCCATCAGTACGACCGACGGCTATGGCTACACCTTC. Encoded protein: CAISTTDGYGYTF. The J gene is TRBJ1-2, the V gene TRBV10-3; D is uncertain. Between the trimmed V and J ends, which lost 5 bases and 4 bases, there was a span of 11 bases. The CDR3 runs to 13 residues. Germline V gives CDR1 ENHRY, CDR2 SYGVKD.

The table lists this clonotype with a count of one. The chain is built from TRBV7-2 and TRBJ2-7, with 10 nucleotides matching TRBD1. This CDR3 is 15 amino acids long. The V and J ends lost 5 bases and 6 bases, in that order; junction bases with no gene match: 10. Germline values: CDR1 SGHTA, CDR2 FQGNSA. The CDR3, as DNA: TGTGCCAGCAGCCCAACTTTGGGACAGGGGCGCGAGCAGTACTTC. Amino acids: CASSPTLGQGREQYF.

This clonotype was observed at least ten times. J is TRBJ1-1 and V is TRBV29-1, with D uncertain. Trimming left V 4 bases short and J 4 bases short, with 13 bases between. CDR1 and CDR2 (germline): SQVTM, ANQGSEA. The CDR3 runs to 13 residues. DNA for the CDR3: TGCAGCGTTGGGTTTAGGCCTCTCACTGAAGCTTTCTTT. Protein product: CSVGFRPLTEAFF.

The V and J genes are TRBV25-1 and TRBJ2-5; 8 bases map to TRBD2. This CDR3 has 15 residues. CDR1 is MGHDK, CDR2 SYGVNS, per germline. CDR3 in amino acids: CATPRGLAGIETQYF. The CDR3 coding sequence is TGTGCTACTCCACGCGGGCTAGCGGGTATCGAGACCCAGTACTTC.

Comment on this clonotype: The final CDR3 position lacks the conserved phenylalanine or tryptophan, pointing to a likely read error. This chain connects TRBV19 to TRBJ1-1; D is perhaps TRBD1 (6 bases). The CDR3 is 15 amino acids. The germline V and J ends were trimmed by 7 bases and 0 bases, with 15 bases remaining between them. CDR1 and CDR2 (germline): LNHDA, SQIVND (reference sequence). Here the CDR3 DNA reads TGTGCCAGTACGGGGGCATTCTTGTTGAACACTGAAGCTTTCCTT. Amino acid sequence: CASTGAFLLNTEAFL.

As for this clonotype: A much larger clone sits a single nucleotide away, making a read error possible. The conserved closing phenylalanine or tryptophan is absent in this CDR3, likely reflecting a read error. V usage is TRBV19 and J usage is TRBJ1-1, with D possibly TRBD1 on 5 matching bases. This CDR3 spans 13 amino acids. Trimming shortened V by 6 bases and J by 3 bases, and 11 bases separated the two germline ends. The germline gives CDR1 LNHDA, CDR2 SQIVND (reference sequence). CDR3 sequence (DNA): TGTGCCAGTAGGGCCCTAGGGGACACTGAAGCTTTCTCT. Amino acids: CASRALGDTEAFS.

This clonotype showed up just once. The chain employs TRBV20-1 and TRBJ1-2; 8 bases line up with TRBD1. The trim removed 0 bases at V and 8 bases at J, leaving 11 bases unmatched. Germline CDR1 DFQATT, CDR2 SNEGSKA (reference sequence). The CDR3 loop spans 15 amino acids. In DNA form, the CDR3 reads TGCAGTGCTAGAGAGTCGCGGGGACAGGCGACCGGCTACACCTTC. This translates into CSARESRGQATGYTF.

The J gene is TRBJ1-4, the V gene TRBV2; a weak D match, TRBD1 (6 bases). Trimming removed 3 bases from V and 7 bases from J, with 12 bases in between. CDR3 size: 14 residues. Germline V gives CDR1 SNHLY, CDR2 FYNNEI. CDR3 sequence: CASSEGASGEKLFF. The CDR3, as DNA: TGTGCCAGCAGTGAGGGGGCATCGGGTGAAAAACTGTTTTTT.

On this clonotype: A much larger clone differs from this one at a single base, so this may be a read error. The chain links TRBV7-2 to TRBJ1-2; D is perhaps TRBD1 (6 bases). Per germline, CDR1 SGHTA and CDR2 FQGNSA. This CDR3 is 14 amino acids long. Trimming removed 1 base from V and 7 bases from J, with 13 bases in between. The DNA of the CDR3 is TGTGCCAGCAGCTTAGTCAGGGGTCATTGTGGCTACACCTTC. Translating gives CASSLVRGHCGYTF.

Here the CDR3 reads CAISEKVDNANTGELFF. In nucleotides, the CDR3 is TGTGCCATCAGTGAGAAAGTGGACAACGCGAACACCGGGGAGCTGTTTTTT. The genes are TRBV10-3 and TRBJ2-2, with a possible D match to TRBD1 (5 bases). Per the germline V gene, CDR1 is ENHRY and CDR2 is SYGVKD. CDR3 size: 17 residues. V shed 2 bases and J shed 0 bases, with 13 bases lying between them.